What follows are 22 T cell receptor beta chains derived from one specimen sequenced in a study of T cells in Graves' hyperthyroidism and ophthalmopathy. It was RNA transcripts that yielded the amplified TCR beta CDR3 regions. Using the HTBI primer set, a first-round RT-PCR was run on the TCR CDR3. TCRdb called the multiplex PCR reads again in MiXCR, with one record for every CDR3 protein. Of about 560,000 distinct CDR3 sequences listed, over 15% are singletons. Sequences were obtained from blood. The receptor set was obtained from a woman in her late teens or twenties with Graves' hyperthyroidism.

CDR3 in amino acids: CSARTGAKNIQYF. CDR3 sequence (DNA): TGCAGTGCTAGAACGGGAGCCAAAAACATTCAGTACTTC. The rearrangement links TRBV20-1 to TRBJ2-4; D ambiguous. The CDR3 totals 13 residues. Trimming removed 2 bases from V and 0 bases from J, with 5 bases in between. Germline CDR1 and CDR2: DFQATT and SNEGSKA (reference sequence).

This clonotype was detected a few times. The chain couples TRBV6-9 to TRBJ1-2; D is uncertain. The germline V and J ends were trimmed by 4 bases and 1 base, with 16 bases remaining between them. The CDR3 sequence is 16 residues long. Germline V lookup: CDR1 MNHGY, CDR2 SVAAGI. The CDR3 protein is CASSSGTLSINYGYTF. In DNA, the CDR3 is TGTGCCAGCAGTTCCGGAACTCTTTCAATTAACTATGGCTACACCTTC.

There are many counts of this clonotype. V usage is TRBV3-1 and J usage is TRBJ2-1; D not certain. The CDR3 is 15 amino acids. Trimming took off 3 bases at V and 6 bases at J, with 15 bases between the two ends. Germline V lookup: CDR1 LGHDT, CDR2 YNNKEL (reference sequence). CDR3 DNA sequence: TGTGCCAGCAGCCACTCCGCAAGACTGCCCAATGAGCAGTTCTTC. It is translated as CASSHSARLPNEQFF.

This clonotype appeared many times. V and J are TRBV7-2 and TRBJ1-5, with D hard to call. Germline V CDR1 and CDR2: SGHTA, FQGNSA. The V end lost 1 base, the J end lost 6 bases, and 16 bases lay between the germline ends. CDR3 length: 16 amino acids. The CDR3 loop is CASSLGAGKGFQPQHF. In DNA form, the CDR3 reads TGTGCCAGCAGCTTAGGGGCGGGAAAGGGCTTTCAGCCCCAGCATTTT.

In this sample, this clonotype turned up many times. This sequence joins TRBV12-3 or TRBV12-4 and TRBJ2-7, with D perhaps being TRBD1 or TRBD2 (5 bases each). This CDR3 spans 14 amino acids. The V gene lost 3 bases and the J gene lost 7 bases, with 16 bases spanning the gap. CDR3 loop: CASSFEVGPGEQYF. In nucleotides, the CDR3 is TGTGCCAGCAGTTTTGAAGTGGGACCGGGAGAGCAGTACTTC.

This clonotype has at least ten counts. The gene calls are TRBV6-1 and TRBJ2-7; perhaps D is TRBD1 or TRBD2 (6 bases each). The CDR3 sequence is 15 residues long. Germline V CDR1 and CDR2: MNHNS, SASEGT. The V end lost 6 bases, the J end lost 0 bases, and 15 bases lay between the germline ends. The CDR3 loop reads CASSRPGDSSYEQYF. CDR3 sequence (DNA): TGTGCCAGCAGCCGGCCAGGGGACTCCTCCTACGAGCAGTACTTC.

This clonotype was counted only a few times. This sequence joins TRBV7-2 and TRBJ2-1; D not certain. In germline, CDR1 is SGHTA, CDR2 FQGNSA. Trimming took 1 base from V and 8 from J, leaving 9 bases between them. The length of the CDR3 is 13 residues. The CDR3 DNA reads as TGTGCCAGCAGCTTAGAAGTAGCTTATGAGCAGTTCTTC. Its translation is CASSLEVAYEQFF.

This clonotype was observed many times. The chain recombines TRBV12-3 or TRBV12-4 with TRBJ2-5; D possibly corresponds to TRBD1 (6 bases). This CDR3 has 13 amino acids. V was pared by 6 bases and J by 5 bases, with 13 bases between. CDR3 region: CASSLGGQETQYF. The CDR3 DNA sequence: TGTGCCAGCAGCCTAGGAGGACAGGAGACCCAGTACTTC.

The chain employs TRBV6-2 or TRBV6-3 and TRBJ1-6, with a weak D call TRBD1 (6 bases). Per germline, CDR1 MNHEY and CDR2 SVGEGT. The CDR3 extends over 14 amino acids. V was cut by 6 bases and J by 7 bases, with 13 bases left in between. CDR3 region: CASRDGGRNSPLHF. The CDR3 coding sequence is TGTGCCAGCAGGGACGGGGGGCGGAATTCACCCCTCCACTTT.

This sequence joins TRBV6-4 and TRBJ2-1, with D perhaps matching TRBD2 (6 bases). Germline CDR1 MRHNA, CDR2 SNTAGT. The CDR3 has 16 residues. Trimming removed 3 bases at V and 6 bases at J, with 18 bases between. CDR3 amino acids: CASSDVGTSLVNEQFF. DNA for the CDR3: TGTGCCAGCAGTGATGTTGGAACTAGCCTTGTCAATGAGCAGTTCTTC.

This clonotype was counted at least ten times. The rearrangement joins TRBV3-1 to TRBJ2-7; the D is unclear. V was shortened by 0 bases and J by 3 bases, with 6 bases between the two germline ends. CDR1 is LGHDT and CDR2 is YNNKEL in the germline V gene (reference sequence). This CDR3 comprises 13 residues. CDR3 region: CASSQEEHYEQYF. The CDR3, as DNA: TGTGCCAGCAGCCAAGAAGAACACTACGAGCAGTACTTC.

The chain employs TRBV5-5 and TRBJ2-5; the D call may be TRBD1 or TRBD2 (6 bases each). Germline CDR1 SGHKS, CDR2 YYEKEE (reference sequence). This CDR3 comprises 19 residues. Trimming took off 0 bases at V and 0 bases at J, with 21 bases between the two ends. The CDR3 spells CASSLVGGTSRGYQETQYF. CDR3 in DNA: TGTGCCAGCAGCTTGGTGGGGGGCACATCCCGAGGATACCAAGAGACCCAGTACTTC.

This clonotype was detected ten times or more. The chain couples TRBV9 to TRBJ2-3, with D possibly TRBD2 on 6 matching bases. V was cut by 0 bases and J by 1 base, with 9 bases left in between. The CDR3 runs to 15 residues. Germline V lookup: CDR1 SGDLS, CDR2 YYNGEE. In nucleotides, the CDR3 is TGTGCCAGCAGCGTAGATGGGGAGGGCACAGATACGCAGTATTTT. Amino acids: CASSVDGEGTDTQYF.

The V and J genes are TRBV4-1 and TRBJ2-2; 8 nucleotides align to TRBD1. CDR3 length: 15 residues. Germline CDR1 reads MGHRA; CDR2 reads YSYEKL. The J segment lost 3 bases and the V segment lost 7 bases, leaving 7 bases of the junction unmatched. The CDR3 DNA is TGCGCCAGCAAAGCCACAGGGGGATACACCGGGGAGCTGTTTTTT. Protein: CASKATGGYTGELFF.

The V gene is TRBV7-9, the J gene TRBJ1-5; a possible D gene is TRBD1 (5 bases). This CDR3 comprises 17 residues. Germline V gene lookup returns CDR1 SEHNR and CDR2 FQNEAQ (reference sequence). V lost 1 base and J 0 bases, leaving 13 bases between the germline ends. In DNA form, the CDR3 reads TGTGCCAGCAGCTTAGGGACGGGACTTTATAGCAATCAGCCCCAGCATTTT. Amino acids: CASSLGTGLYSNQPQHF. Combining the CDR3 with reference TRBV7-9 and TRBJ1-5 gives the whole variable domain DTGVSQNPRHKITKRGQNVTFRCDPISEHNRLYWYRQTLGQGPEFLTYFQNEAQLEKSRLLSDRFSAERPKGSFSTLEIQRTEQGDSAMYLCASSLGTGLYSNQPQHFGDGTRLSIL.

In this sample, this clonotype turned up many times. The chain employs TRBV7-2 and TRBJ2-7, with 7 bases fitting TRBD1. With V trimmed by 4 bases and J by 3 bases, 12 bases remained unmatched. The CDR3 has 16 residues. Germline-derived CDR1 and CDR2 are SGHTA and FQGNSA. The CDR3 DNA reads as TGTGCCAGCAGCTCAACCGACGAGACAGGGCGCTACGAGCAGTACTTC. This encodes CASSSTDETGRYEQYF.

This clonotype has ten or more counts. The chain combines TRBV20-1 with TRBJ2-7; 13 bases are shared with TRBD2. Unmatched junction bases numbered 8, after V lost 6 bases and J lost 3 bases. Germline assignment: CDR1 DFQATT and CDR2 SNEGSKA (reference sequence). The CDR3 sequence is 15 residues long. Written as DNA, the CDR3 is TGCAGTGCCAGACCCGGGACTAGCGGGATCTACGAGCAGTACTTC. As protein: CSARPGTSGIYEQYF.

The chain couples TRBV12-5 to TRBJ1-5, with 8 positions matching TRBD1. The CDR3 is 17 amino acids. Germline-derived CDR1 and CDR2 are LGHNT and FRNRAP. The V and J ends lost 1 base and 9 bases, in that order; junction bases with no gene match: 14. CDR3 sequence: CASGLAPKTGQGWPQHF. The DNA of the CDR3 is TGTGCTAGTGGTTTGGCCCCAAAAACAGGACAGGGATGGCCCCAGCATTTT.

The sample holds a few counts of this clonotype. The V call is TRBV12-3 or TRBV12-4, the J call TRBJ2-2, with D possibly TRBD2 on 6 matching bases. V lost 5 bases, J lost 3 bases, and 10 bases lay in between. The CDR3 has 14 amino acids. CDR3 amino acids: CASSRDSHTGELFF. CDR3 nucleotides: TGTGCCAGCAGTCGGGACTCACACACCGGGGAGCTGTTTTTT.

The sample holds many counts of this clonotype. The CDR3 nucleotides read TGCGCCAGCAGCTTGGAAGACACAGATACGCAGTATTTT. Translating it yields CASSLEDTDTQYF. The chain uses TRBV5-1 and TRBJ2-3; D unresolved. CDR3 length: 13 amino acids. Trimming pared 0 bases from V and 2 bases from J, leaving 4 bases between. The germline V gene has CDR1 SGHRS and CDR2 YFSETQ.

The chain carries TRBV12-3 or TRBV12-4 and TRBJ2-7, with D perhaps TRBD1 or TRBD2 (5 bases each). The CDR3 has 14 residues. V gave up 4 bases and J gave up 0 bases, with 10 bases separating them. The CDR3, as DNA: TGTGCCAGCAGTTCCGGGGCGACCTCCTACGAGCAGTACTTC. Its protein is CASSSGATSYEQYF.

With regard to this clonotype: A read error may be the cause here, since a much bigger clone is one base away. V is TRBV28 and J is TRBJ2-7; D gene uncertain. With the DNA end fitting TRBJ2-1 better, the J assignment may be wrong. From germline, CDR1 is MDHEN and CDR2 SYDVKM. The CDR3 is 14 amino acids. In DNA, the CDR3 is TGTGCCAGCAGTCGAGAGTTTACTTTCTACGAGCAGTTCTTC. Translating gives CASSREFTFYEQFF.